These T cell receptor beta chains were read from a single sample in a study of blood T cell repertoires in COVID-19. Some clones are missing from TCRdb's copy, which holds only in-frame ones; the method was immunoSEQ multiplex PCR. This sample has about 380,000 clones, with around 89% found just once. The sequenced sample consisted of PBMCs or T cells enriched from blood (not recorded which). These receptors were obtained from a woman aged 18 to 35 who had recovered from COVID-19. CDR3s include the opening cysteine and the closing phenylalanine or tryptophan. The order of the fields is J gene, D gene, V gene, clone size, CDR3 DNA, CDR3 protein. D genes are given only for firm matches. The size of a clone is reported for some rows only, either as once, few or many, or as a class for expanded clones.

TRBJ1-5,-,TRBV6-5,-,TGTGCCAGCAATTTGGAGCGTAGCAATCAGCCCCAGCATTTT,CASNLERSNQPQHF
TRBJ1-2,TRBD1,TRBV7-6,-,TGTGCCAGCAGCGGTCTGACAGGGAACTATGGCTACACCTTC,CASSGLTGNYGYTF
TRBJ2-3,-,TRBV3-1/TRBV3-2,-,TGTGCCAGCAGCCTGCTCCTAGCTGGGGATACGCAGTATTTT,CASSLLLAGDTQYF
TRBJ2-2,TRBD2,TRBV5-1,-,TGCGCCAGCACCCAATCGGGGGGGACCGGGGAGCTGTTTTTT,CASTQSGGTGELFF
TRBJ1-2,TRBD1,TRBV11-2,-,TGTGCCAGCAGCCTAGGACAGGGGGCTAACTATGGCTACACCTTC,CASSLGQGANYGYTF
TRBJ1-1,-,TRBV7-9,-,TGTGCCAGCAGCTTGCTATTGACTGAAGCTTTCTTT,CASSLLLTEAFF
TRBJ1-6,TRBD1,TRBV16,-,TGTGCCAGCAGCACAGGGGTTAGAAATTCACCCCTCCACTTT,CASSTGVRNSPLHF
TRBJ1-2,-,TRBV27,-,TGTGCCAGCAGTCCGTTTGGAGGGAGCTATGGCTACACCTTC,CASSPFGGSYGYTF
TRBJ2-2,-,TRBV7-3,-,TGTGCCAGCAGCTTAAGACAGAACACCGGGGAGCTGTTTTTT,CASSLRQNTGELFF
TRBJ1-6,TRBD1,TRBV7-9,-,TGTGCCAGCAGCTTATTCGGGACAGCGAGCTCCTATAATTCACCCCTCCACTTT,CASSLFGTASSYNSPLHF
TRBJ2-3,TRBD2,TRBV4-2,-,TGTGCCAGCAGCCAAGAAAGGAGCCGGGGGGACACAGATACGCAGTATTTT,CASSQERSRGDTDTQYF
TRBJ2-2,TRBD1,TRBV5-1,-,TGCGCCAGCAGCGCCGACAGGGGGACGAACACCGGGGAGCTGTTTTTT,CASSADRGTNTGELFF
TRBJ1-3,-,TRBV6-5,-,TGTGCCAGTTCGGGACTGTCCTCTGGAAACACCATATATTTT,CASSGLSSGNTIYF
TRBJ2-7,TRBD2,TRBV6-5,-,TGTGCCAGCAGACCGGGGGGGAGCTCCTACGAGCAGTACTTC,CASRPGGSSYEQYF
TRBJ2-7,TRBD1,TRBV5-1,-,TGCGCCAGCAGCTGGGGGGACAGGGTGGGATACGAGCAGTACTTC,CASSWGDRVGYEQYF
TRBJ1-3,TRBD1,TRBV5-1,-,TGCGCCAGCAGCTGGACAGGGTGGTCGAACACCATATATTTT,CASSWTGWSNTIYF
TRBJ2-3,-,TRBV7-9,-,TGTGCCAGCAGCTTCGAGGCAGGGAGGTCAGATACGCAGTATTTT,CASSFEAGRSDTQYF
TRBJ2-5,TRBD2,TRBV6-5,once,TGTGCCAGCAACAACGGGGGGAGTCTAAAAGAGACCCAGTACTTC,CASNNGGSLKETQYF
TRBJ1-1,-,TRBV7-2,-,TGTGCCAGCAGCAGCCCTATGAACACTGAAGCTTTCTTT,CASSSPMNTEAFF
TRBJ2-3,TRBD2,TRBV19,-,TGTGCCAGTAGTAGACTAGCGGGGGTGGATACGCAGTATTTT,CASSRLAGVDTQYF
TRBJ2-7,-,TRBV5-6,-,TGTGCCAGCAGCCGGGAGCCTGCCTACGAGCAGTACTTC,CASSREPAYEQYF
TRBJ2-3,-,TRBV6-6,-,TGTGCCAGCAGCCCCACGGGTAGTCCGGCAGATACGCAGTATTTT,CASSPTGSPADTQYF
TRBJ1-2,-,TRBV5-6,-,TGTGCCAGCAGCTTGGGTCAGGTGGTATCAGATGGCTACACCTTC,CASSLGQVVSDGYTF
TRBJ1-1,TRBD1,TRBV4-3,-,TGCGCCAGCAGCCAAAGATCGACAGGGGGCCCGGGCACTGAAGCTTTCTTT,CASSQRSTGGPGTEAFF
TRBJ1-6,-,TRBV6-5,-,TGTGCCAGCAGTTACGGCCCAAGGGGAATTGATTCACCCCTCCACTTT,CASSYGPRGIDSPLHF
TRBJ1-5,-,TRBV21-1,-,TGTGCCAGCAGCCGACCGAGGACTGTTAGCAATCAGCCCCAGCATTTT,CASSRPRTVSNQPQHF
TRBJ1-3,TRBD1,TRBV6-5,once,TGTGCCAGCAGGACAGGGATCGATGGAAACACCATATATTTT,CASRTGIDGNTIYF
TRBJ1-4,TRBD1,TRBV7-9,-,TGTGCCAGCAGCTTTGGGGCAGGGGGCGACTTCGAAAAACTGTTTTTT,CASSFGAGGDFEKLFF
TRBJ1-5,-,TRBV2,-,TGTGCCAGCAGGGGCCGAGACAATCAGCCCCAGCATTTT,CASRGRDNQPQHF
TRBJ1-2,-,TRBV11-2,-,TGTGCCAGCAGACCAGGGCCCTTAGGAGGCTACACCTTC,CASRPGPLGGYTF
TRBJ2-7,TRBD1,TRBV6-5,-,TGTGCCAGCAGTTACACTGGGGAAGGGGGCGACGAGCAGTACTTC,CASSYTGEGGDEQYF
TRBJ2-3,-,TRBV9,-,TGTGCCAGCAGCGATTGGGGGGAGAGCACAGATACGCAGTATTTT,CASSDWGESTDTQYF
TRBJ1-2,TRBD1,TRBV5-1,-,TGCGCCAGCAGCACGGCCGGGACAGGGGGAGGCTACACCTTC,CASSTAGTGGGYTF
TRBJ2-2,TRBD2,TRBV2,few,TGTGCCAGCAGTCTTCTAGCGGGGGGGCCGAACACCGGGGAGCTGTTTTTT,CASSLLAGGPNTGELFF
TRBJ1-2,-,TRBV24-1,once,TGTGCCACCAGTGATTCAGGGGATGGCTACACCTTC,CATSDSGDGYTF
TRBJ2-3,-,TRBV2,-,TGTGCCGCCACGCGGCGCACAGATACGCAGTATTTT,CAATRRTDTQYF
TRBJ1-1,-,TRBV5-5,-,TGTGCCAGCAGCTTGGGGGAGGGGAGGGTCACTGAAGCTTTCTTT,CASSLGEGRVTEAFF
TRBJ1-5,-,TRBV15,few,TGTGCCACCAGCAGGGAGAATCAGCCCCAGCATTTT,CATSRENQPQHF
TRBJ2-1,-,TRBV6-5,-,TGTGCCAGCAGTTACTCGCCGTTTAGCTCCTACAATGAGCAGTTCTTC,CASSYSPFSSYNEQFF
TRBJ1-2,-,TRBV28,-,TGTGCCAGCAGTTTAAAGAGAGGGCCCGGCTACACCTTC,CASSLKRGPGYTF
TRBJ1-1,-,TRBV29-1,-,TGCAGCGTTGACGGAGACACTGAAGCTTTCTTT,CSVDGDTEAFF
TRBJ2-3,-,TRBV6-5,-,TGTGCCAGCAGCGCACCCCCTATTGGAGATACGCAGTATTTT,CASSAPPIGDTQYF
TRBJ2-5,-,TRBV5-1,-,TGCGCCAGCCGCCCCGAGCGGCAGTACCAAGAGACCCAGTACTTC,CASRPERQYQETQYF